This entry features one TCR beta chain sequence. This entry comes from a study of blood T cell repertoires in COVID-19. Profiling relied on immunoSEQ multiplex PCR, and the TCRdb table lists in-frame clones only, not all of them. The table lists roughly 320,000 clones, 85% to 90% of them singletons. V was trimmed by 2 bases and J by 2 bases, leaving 6 bases between them. The CDR3 is 13 residues long. Germline CDR1 reads MNHEY; CDR2 reads SMNVEV (reference sequence). The chain joins TRBV27 to TRBJ2-5; D remains ambiguous. Sequencing input: PBMCs or T cells enriched from blood (not recorded which). The TCR originated in a man aged 30 to 45 who had recovered from COVID-19. The CDR3 reads CASSLGLQETQYF. The CDR3, as DNA: TGTGCCAGCAGTTTAGGCTTACAAGAGACCCAGTACTTC.